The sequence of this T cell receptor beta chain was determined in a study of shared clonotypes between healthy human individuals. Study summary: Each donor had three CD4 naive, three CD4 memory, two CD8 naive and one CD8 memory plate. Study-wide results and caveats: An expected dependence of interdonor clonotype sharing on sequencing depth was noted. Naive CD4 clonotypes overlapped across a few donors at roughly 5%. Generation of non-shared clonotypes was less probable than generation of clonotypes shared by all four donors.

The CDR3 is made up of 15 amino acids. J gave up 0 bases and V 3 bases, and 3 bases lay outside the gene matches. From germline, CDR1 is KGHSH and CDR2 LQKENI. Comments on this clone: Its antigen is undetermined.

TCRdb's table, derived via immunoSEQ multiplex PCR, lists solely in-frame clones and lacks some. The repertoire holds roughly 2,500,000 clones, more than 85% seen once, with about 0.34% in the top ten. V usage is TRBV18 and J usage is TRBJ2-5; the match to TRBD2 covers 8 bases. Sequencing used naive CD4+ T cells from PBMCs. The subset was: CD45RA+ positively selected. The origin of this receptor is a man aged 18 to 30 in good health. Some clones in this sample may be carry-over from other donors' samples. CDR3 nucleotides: TGTGCCAGCTCACCGGTAGCGGGAAACCAAGAGACCCAGTACTTC. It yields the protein CASSPVAGNQETQYF.